The rows below give T cell receptor beta chains drawn from one sample of a study of blood T cell repertoires in COVID-19. Only in-frame clones appear in the TCRdb table, and some are missing; sequencing was by immunoSEQ multiplex PCR. The sample yields about 98,000 clones, 82% seen once. What was sequenced was peripheral blood. Receptors were obtained from a man older than 75 with acute or convalescent COVID-19. Both conserved end residues are part of each CDR3. Fields, in order: clone size, J gene, V gene, CDR3 protein. Not all rows give a size; the values are once, few, many and, for expanded clones, a class.

clone_size: .
j_call: TRBJ2-7
v_call: TRBV7-9
cdr3_aa: CASSLAPRNEQYF

clone_size: .
j_call: TRBJ1-5
v_call: TRBV11-2
cdr3_aa: CASSLVGGSQPQHF

clone_size: .
j_call: TRBJ2-5
v_call: TRBV19
cdr3_aa: CASSIEAGDTQETQYF

clone_size: .
j_call: TRBJ1-5
v_call: TRBV5-5
cdr3_aa: CASSFSQGASQPQHF

clone_size: .
j_call: TRBJ2-1
v_call: TRBV19
cdr3_aa: CASSIPLRRGAYNEQFF

clone_size: .
j_call: TRBJ1-6
v_call: TRBV30
cdr3_aa: CAWSVRTTGSPLHF

clone_size: .
j_call: TRBJ2-2
v_call: TRBV6-1
cdr3_aa: CASSGGLAGGTGELFF

clone_size: .
j_call: TRBJ2-2
v_call: TRBV30
cdr3_aa: CAWKAGSVGELFF

clone_size: .
j_call: TRBJ2-7
v_call: TRBV5-4
cdr3_aa: CASTVTGSAEQYF

clone_size: .
j_call: TRBJ2-5
v_call: TRBV27
cdr3_aa: CASSLSQTGEETQYF

clone_size: .
j_call: TRBJ1-2
v_call: TRBV19
cdr3_aa: CASNSGGNVYGYTF

clone_size: .
j_call: TRBJ1-1
v_call: TRBV7-6
cdr3_aa: CASSLGNSLTEAFF

clone_size: .
j_call: TRBJ1-2
v_call: TRBV29-1
cdr3_aa: CSVDSRTAYGYTF

clone_size: .
j_call: TRBJ1-4
v_call: TRBV5-1
cdr3_aa: CASSLGRGLEKLFF

clone_size: .
j_call: TRBJ1-1
v_call: TRBV5-1
cdr3_aa: CASSPSGNRGDTEAFF

clone_size: once
j_call: TRBJ2-7
v_call: TRBV2
cdr3_aa: CASSDQAGSEQYF